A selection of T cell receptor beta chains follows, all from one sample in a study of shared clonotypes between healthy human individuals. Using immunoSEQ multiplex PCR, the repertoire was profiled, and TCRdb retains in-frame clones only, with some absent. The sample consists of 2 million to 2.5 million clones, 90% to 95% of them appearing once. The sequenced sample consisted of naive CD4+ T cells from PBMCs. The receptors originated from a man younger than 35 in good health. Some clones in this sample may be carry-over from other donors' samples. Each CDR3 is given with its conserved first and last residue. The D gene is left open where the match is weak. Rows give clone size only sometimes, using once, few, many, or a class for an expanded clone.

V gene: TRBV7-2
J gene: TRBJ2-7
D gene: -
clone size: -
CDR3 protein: CASSQRVGREQYF
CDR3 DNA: TGTGCCAGCAGCCAACGAGTCGGCAGAGAGCAGTACTTC

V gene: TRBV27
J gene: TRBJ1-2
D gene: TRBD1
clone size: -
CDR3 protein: CASRPGQGRSGYTF
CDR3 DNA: TGTGCCAGCAGGCCGGGACAGGGGAGATCTGGCTACACCTTC

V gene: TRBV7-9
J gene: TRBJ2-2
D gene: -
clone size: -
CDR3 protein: CASSSSTSAGELFF
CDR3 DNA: TGTGCCAGCAGCTCCTCAACCTCAGCCGGGGAGCTGTTTTTT

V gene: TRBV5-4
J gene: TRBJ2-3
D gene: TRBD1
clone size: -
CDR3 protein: CASSSKQGSSTDTQYF
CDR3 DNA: TGTGCCAGCAGCTCCAAACAGGGGTCTAGCACAGATACGCAGTATTTT

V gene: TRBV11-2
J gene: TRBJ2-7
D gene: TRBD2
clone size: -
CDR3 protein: CASSFAGGSDYEQYF
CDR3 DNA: TGTGCCAGCAGCTTCGCCGGGGGGTCAGACTACGAGCAGTACTTC

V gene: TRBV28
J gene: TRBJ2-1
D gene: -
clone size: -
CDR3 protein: CASESGSQGGDEQFF
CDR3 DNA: TGTGCAAGTGAATCCGGGTCACAGGGAGGGGATGAGCAGTTCTTC

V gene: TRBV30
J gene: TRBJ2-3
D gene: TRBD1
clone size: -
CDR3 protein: CAWSEQDRVTDTQYF
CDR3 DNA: TGTGCCTGGAGTGAACAGGACAGGGTCACAGATACGCAGTATTTT

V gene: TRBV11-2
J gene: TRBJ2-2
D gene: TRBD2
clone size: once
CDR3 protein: CASSFLAANTGELFF
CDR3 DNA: TGTGCCAGCAGCTTTCTAGCGGCGAACACCGGGGAGCTGTTTTTT

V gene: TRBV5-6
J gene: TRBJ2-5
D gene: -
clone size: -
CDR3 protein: CASSLAGGPETQYF
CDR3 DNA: TGTGCCAGCAGCTTGGCCGGGGGTCCAGAGACCCAGTACTTC

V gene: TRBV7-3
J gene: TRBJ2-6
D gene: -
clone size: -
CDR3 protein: CASSLSGDGANVLTF
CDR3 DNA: TGTGCCAGCAGCTTAAGCGGGGACGGGGCCAACGTCCTGACTTTC

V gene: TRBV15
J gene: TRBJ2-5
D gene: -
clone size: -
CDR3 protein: CATSTTQYSPQYF
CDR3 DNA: TGTGCCACCAGCACTACACAATACTCACCCCAGTACTTC

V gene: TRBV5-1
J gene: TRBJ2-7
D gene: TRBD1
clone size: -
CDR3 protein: CASSWVSGTASYEQYF
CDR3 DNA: TGCGCCAGCAGCTGGGTTTCCGGGACAGCCTCCTACGAGCAGTACTTC

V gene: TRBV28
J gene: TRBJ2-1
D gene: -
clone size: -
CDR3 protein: CASRPPPSRGFGNEQFF
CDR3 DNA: TGTGCCAGCAGGCCCCCCCCTTCGCGTGGTTTTGGCAATGAGCAGTTCTTC

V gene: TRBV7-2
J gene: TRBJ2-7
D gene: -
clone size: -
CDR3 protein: CASSLVFASEQYF
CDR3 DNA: TGTGCCAGCAGCTTAGTATTTGCCTCCGAGCAGTACTTC

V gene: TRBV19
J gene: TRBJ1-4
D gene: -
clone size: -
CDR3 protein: CASSIDSAQKLFF
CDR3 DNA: TGTGCCAGTAGTATAGACAGCGCTCAAAAACTGTTTTTT

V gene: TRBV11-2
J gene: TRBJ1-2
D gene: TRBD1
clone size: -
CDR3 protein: CASSKPGQGEGYTF
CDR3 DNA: TGTGCCAGCAGCAAGCCGGGACAGGGTGAGGGCTACACCTTC

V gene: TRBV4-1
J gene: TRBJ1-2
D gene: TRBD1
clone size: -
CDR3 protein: CASSPGRAGGGYGYTF
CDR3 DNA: TGCGCCAGCAGCCCCGGGAGGGCAGGGGGAGGTTATGGCTACACCTTC

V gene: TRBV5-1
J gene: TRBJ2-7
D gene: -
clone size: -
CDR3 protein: CASSPNGGATYEQYF
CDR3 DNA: TGCGCCAGCAGCCCGAATGGGGGGGCAACCTACGAGCAGTACTTC

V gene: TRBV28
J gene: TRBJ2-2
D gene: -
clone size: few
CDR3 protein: CASSLVLGLAGELFF
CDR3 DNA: TGTGCCAGCAGTTTAGTCCTGGGTTTGGCCGGGGAGCTGTTTTTT

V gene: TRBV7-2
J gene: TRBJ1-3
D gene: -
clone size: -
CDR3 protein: CASSLVPQGKSGNTIYF
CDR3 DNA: TGTGCCAGCAGCTTAGTGCCGCAGGGGAAGTCTGGAAACACCATATATTTT

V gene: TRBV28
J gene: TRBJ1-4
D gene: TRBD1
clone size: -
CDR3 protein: CASCRDRGFEKLFF
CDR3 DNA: TGTGCCAGCTGCCGGGACAGGGGGTTTGAAAAACTGTTTTTT

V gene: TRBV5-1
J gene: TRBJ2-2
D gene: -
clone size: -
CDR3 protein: CASSLPPNTGELFF
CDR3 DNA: TGCGCCAGCAGCCTCCCCCCGAACACCGGGGAGCTGTTTTTT

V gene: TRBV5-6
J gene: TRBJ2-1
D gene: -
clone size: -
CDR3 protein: CASSSSRGAQFF
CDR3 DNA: TGTGCCAGCAGCTCGTCCCGCGGGGCGCAGTTCTTC

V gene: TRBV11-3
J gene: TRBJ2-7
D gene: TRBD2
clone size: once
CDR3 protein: CASSSIPGLAKSEQYF
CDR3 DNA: TGTGCCAGCAGCTCTATTCCGGGACTAGCGAAGTCCGAGCAGTACTTC

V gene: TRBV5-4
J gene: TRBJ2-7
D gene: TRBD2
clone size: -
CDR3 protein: CASSASTSGASWEQYF
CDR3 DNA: TGTGCCAGCAGCGCATCCACTAGCGGGGCCTCCTGGGAGCAGTACTTC

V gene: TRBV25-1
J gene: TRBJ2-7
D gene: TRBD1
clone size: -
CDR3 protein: CASSDPGTGSYEQYF
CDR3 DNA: TGTGCCAGCAGCGACCCCGGGACAGGGAGCTACGAGCAGTACTTC